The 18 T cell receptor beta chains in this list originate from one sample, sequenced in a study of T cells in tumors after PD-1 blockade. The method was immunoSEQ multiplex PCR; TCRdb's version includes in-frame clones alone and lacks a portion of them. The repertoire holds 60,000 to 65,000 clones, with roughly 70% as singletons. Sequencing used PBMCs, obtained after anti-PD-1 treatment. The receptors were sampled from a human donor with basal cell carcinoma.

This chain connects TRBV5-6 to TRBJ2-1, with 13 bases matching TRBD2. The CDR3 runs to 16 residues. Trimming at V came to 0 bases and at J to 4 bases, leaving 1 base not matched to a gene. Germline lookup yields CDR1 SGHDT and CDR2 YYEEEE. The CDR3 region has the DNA TGTGCCAGCAGCTTGGAGGGACTAGCGGGGTACAATGAGCAGTTCTTC. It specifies CASSLEGLAGYNEQFF.

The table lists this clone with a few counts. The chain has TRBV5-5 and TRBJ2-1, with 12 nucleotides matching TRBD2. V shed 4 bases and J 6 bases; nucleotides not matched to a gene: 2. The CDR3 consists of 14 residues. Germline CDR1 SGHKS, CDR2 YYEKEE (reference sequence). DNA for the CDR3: TGTGCCAGCAGCGCACTAGCGGGGGGCAATGAGCAGTTCTTC. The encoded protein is CASSALAGGNEQFF.

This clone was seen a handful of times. The CDR3 DNA sequence: TGTGCCAGCTGGGCTGCCGGGGAGCTGTTTTTT. Translated, it gives CASWAAGELFF. The V call is TRBV6-1, the J call TRBJ2-2; no clear D gene. CDR1 and CDR2 from the germline V gene are MNHNS and SASEGT. V was shortened by 8 bases and J by 6 bases, with 7 bases between the two germline ends. This CDR3 has 11 amino acids.

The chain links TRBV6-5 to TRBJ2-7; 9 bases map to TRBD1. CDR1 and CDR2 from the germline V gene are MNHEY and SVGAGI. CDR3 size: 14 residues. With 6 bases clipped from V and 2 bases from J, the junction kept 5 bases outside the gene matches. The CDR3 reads CASRAGTGTYEQYF. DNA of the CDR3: TGTGCCAGCAGGGCTGGGACAGGGACCTACGAGCAGTACTTC.

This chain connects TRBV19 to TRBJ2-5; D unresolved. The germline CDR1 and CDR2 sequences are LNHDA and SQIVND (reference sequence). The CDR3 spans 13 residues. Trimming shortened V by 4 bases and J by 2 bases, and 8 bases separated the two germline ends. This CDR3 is CASSNTPQETQYF. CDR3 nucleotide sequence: TGTGCCAGTAGTAATACCCCGCAAGAGACCCAGTACTTC.

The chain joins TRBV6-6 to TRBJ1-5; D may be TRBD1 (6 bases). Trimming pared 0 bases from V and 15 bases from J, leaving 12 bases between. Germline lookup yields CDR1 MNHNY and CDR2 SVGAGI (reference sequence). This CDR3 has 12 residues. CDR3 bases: TGTGCCAGCAGTTACTCGGAGGGGGGAGGGCATTTT. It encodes CASSYSEGGGHF.

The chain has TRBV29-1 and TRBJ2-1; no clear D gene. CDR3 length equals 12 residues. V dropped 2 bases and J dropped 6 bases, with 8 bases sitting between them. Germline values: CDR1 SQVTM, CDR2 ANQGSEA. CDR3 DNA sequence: TGCAGCGTTGAATTAGGGATCAATGAGCAGTTCTTC. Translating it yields CSVELGINEQFF.

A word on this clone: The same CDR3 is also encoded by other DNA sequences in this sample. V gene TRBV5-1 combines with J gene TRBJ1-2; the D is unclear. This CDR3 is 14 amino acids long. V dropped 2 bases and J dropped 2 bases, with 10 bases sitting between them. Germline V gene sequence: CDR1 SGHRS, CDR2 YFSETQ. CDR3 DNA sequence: TGCGCCAGCAGCTTAGAACGAGCCAACTATGGCTACACCTTC. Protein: CASSLERANYGYTF.

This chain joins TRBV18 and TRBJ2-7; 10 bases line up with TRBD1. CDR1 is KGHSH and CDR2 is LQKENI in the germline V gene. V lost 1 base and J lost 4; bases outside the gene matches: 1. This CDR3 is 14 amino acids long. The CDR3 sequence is CASSPRDRGYEQYF. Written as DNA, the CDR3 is TGTGCCAGCTCACCACGGGACAGGGGTTACGAGCAGTACTTC.

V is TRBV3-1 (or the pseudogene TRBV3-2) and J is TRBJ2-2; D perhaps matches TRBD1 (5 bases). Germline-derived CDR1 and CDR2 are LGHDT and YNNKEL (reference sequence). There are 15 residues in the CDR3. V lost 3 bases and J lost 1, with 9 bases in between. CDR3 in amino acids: CASSHTGKNTGELFF. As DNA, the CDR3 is TGTGCCAGCAGCCACACAGGAAAGAACACCGGGGAGCTGTTTTTT.

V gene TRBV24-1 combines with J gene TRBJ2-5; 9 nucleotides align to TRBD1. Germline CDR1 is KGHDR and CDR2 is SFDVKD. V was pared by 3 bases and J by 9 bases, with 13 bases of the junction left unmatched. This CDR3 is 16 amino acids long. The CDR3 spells CATSDLRQGDSPAQYF. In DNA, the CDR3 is TGTGCCACCAGTGATCTTCGACAGGGGGACTCTCCGGCCCAGTACTTC.

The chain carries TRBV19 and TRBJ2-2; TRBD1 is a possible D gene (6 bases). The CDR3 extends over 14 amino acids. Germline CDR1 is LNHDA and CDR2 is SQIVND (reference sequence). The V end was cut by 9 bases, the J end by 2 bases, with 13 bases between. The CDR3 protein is CASQRQANTGELFF. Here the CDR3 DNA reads TGTGCCAGCCAGAGACAGGCCAACACCGGGGAGCTGTTTTTT.

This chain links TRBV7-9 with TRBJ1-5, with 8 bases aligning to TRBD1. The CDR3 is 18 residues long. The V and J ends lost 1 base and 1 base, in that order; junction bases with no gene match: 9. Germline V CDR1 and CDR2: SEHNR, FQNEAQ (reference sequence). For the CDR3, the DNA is TGTGCCAGCAGCTTAGTGCCCTGGCAGGGGGCGAGCAATCAGCCCCAGCATTTT. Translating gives CASSLVPWQGASNQPQHF.

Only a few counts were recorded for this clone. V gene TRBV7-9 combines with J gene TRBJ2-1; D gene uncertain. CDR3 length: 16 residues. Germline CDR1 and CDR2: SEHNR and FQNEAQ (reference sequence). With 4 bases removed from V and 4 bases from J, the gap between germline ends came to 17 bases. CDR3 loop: CASSWWQLRAYNEQFF. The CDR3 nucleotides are TGTGCCAGCAGCTGGTGGCAGCTCCGGGCATACAATGAGCAGTTCTTC. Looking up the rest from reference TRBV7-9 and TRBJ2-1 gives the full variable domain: DTGVSQNPRHKITKRGQNVTFRCDPISEHNRLYWYRQTLGQGPEFLTYFQNEAQLEKSRLLSDRFSAERPKGSFSTLEIQRTEQGDSAMYLCASSWWQLRAYNEQFFGPGTRLTVL.

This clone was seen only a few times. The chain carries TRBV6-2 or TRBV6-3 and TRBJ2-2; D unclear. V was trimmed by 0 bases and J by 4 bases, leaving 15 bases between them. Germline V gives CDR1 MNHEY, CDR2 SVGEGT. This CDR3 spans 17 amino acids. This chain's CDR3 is CASSYSILDDPTGELFF. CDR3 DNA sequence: TGTGCCAGCAGTTACTCGATTCTAGACGACCCCACCGGGGAGCTGTTTTTT.

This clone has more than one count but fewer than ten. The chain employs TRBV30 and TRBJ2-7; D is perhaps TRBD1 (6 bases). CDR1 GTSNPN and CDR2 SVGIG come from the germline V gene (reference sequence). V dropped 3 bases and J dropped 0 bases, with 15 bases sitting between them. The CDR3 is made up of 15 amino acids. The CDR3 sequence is CAWSLGGASSYEQYF. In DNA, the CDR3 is TGTGCCTGGAGCCTTGGGGGCGCGAGCTCCTACGAGCAGTACTTC. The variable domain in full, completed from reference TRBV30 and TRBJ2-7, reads SQTIHQWPATLVQPVGSPLSLECTVEGTSNPNLYWYRQAAGRGLQLLFYSVGIGQISSEVPQNLSASRPQDRQFILSSKKLLLSDSGFYLCAWSLGGASSYEQYFGPGTRLTVT.

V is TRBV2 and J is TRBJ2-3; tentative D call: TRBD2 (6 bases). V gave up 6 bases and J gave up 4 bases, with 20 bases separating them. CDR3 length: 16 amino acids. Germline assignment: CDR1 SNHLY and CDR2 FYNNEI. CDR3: CASSPLEGWGADTQYF. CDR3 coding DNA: TGTGCCAGCAGCCCTCTCGAGGGGTGGGGGGCAGATACGCAGTATTTT.

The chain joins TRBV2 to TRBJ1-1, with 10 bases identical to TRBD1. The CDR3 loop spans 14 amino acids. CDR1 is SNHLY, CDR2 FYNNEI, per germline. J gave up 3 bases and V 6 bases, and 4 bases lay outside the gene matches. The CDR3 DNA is TGTGCCAGCAGGAGGGACAGGGGTGACACTGAAGCTTTCTTT. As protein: CASRRDRGDTEAFF.